The rows below give T cell receptor beta chains drawn from one sample of a study of blood T cell repertoires in COVID-19. The table came from immunoSEQ multiplex PCR; TCRdb's copy has only in-frame clones and leaves some out. This sample has 90,000 to 120,000 clones, with about 91% found just once. Sequencing used peripheral blood. The receptors stem from a human donor in a cohort sampled during active COVID-19. CDR3s include the opening cysteine and the closing phenylalanine or tryptophan. The order of the fields is V gene, clone size, D gene, J gene, CDR3 protein, CDR3 DNA. D genes are given only for firm matches. Rows give clone size only sometimes, using once, few, many, or a class for an expanded clone.

TRBV6-2/TRBV6-3,.,.,TRBJ1-1,CASSHGGNTEAFF,TGTGCCAGCAGCCACGGGGGGAACACTGAAGCTTTCTTT
TRBV5-8,.,TRBD1,TRBJ2-3,CASRYRDRGQTDTQYF,TGTGCCAGCAGATATCGGGACAGGGGGCAGACAGATACGCAGTATTTT
TRBV27,.,TRBD1,TRBJ2-3,CASSSGDSYTDTQYF,TGTGCCAGCAGTTCCGGGGACAGTTACACAGATACGCAGTATTTT
TRBV7-2,.,.,TRBJ2-4,CASSLGVEENIQYF,TGTGCCAGCAGCCTGGGAGTTGAGGAAAACATTCAGTACTTC
TRBV27,.,TRBD1,TRBJ1-5,CASSALTGRQPQHF,TGTGCCAGCAGTGCCCTGACAGGGCGTCAGCCCCAGCATTTT
TRBV28,.,TRBD2,TRBJ2-1,CASSPPVSGAHNEQFF,TGTGCCAGCAGCCCCCCCGTGAGCGGGGCCCACAATGAGCAGTTCTTC
TRBV30,.,TRBD2,TRBJ2-5,CAWRGVLAGEMETQYF,TGTGCCTGGAGGGGGGTCCTAGCGGGAGAAATGGAGACCCAGTACTTC
TRBV18,.,.,TRBJ2-2,CASSQTGLNTGELFF,TGTGCCAGCTCGCAAACAGGGCTGAACACCGGGGAGCTGTTTTTT
TRBV9,.,TRBD2,TRBJ2-3,CASSVGLAGVGDTQYF,TGTGCCAGCAGCGTAGGGCTAGCGGGAGTTGGGGATACGCAGTATTTT
TRBV4-3,.,TRBD2,TRBJ2-3,CASSQDPGLAGPDTQYF,TGCGCCAGCAGCCAAGATCCGGGACTAGCGGGCCCAGATACGCAGTATTTT
TRBV2,.,TRBD2,TRBJ2-1,CASSGTSSYNEQFF,TGTGCCAGCAGTGGGACTAGCTCCTACAATGAGCAGTTCTTC
TRBV18,.,TRBD1,TRBJ1-5,CASSPAGQVNQPQHF,TGTGCCAGCTCACCCGCGGGACAGGTTAATCAGCCCCAGCATTTT
TRBV16,.,TRBD2,TRBJ2-4,CASSRRDYSNIQYF,TGTGCCAGCAGCCGCCGGGACTATTCGAACATTCAGTACTTC
TRBV29-1,.,TRBD2,TRBJ2-1,CSVPPPGGGNDEQFF,TGCAGCGTCCCTCCCCCCGGGGGAGGGAACGATGAGCAGTTCTTC
TRBV20-1,.,TRBD2,TRBJ2-7,CSASLAGDGYYEQYF,TGCAGTGCTAGTCTAGCGGGAGATGGCTATTACGAGCAGTACTTC
TRBV6-2/TRBV6-3,.,TRBD1,TRBJ2-3,CASSYSSGQGPDTQYF,TGTGCCAGCAGTTACTCGTCGGGACAGGGGCCAGATACGCAGTATTTT
TRBV7-2,.,TRBD1,TRBJ2-7,CASSRPGQSRYEQYF,TGTGCCAGCAGCCGTCCGGGACAGTCGCGCTACGAGCAGTACTTC
TRBV6-5,.,.,TRBJ1-5,CAAGGGNQPQHF,TGTGCCGCGGGGGGGGGAAATCAGCCCCAGCATTTT
TRBV5-6,.,.,TRBJ1-5,CASSLGQGGGIPQHF,TGTGCCAGCAGCTTGGGTCAGGGTGGGGGGATACCCCAGCATTTT
TRBV5-6,.,.,TRBJ1-1,CASSLDRVMNTEAFF,TGTGCCAGCAGCTTGGACAGGGTGATGAACACTGAAGCTTTCTTT
TRBV28,.,.,TRBJ2-5,CASMYGFRNPETQYF,TGTGCCAGCATGTACGGGTTTCGGAATCCAGAGACCCAGTACTTC
TRBV29-1,.,TRBD2,TRBJ2-3,CSVLAGEWPDTQYF,TGCAGCGTTTTAGCGGGAGAGTGGCCAGATACGCAGTATTTT
TRBV2,once,TRBD2,TRBJ2-5,CARTSGSLETQYF,TGTGCCAGGACTAGCGGGAGTCTCGAGACCCAGTACTTC
TRBV5-6,.,TRBD1,TRBJ2-7,CASSFRDRDSYEQYF,TGTGCCAGCAGCTTCCGGGACAGAGACTCCTACGAGCAGTACTTC
TRBV7-9,.,.,TRBJ2-2,CASSLASSNTGELFF,TGTGCCAGCAGCTTAGCGTCGAGTAACACCGGGGAGCTGTTTTTT
TRBV21-1,.,.,TRBJ2-7,CASSLPGQTLYEQYF,TGTGCCAGCAGCCTGCCCGGACAGACCCTCTACGAGCAGTACTTC
TRBV9,.,TRBD1,TRBJ2-2,CASSVGTGANTGELFF,TGTGCCAGCAGCGTAGGGACAGGCGCGAACACCGGGGAGCTGTTTTTT
TRBV18,.,.,TRBJ1-1,CASSLGMNTEAFF,TGTGCCAGCTCACTCGGGATGAACACTGAAGCTTTCTTT
TRBV30,.,TRBD2,TRBJ2-1,CAWSPGGANEQFF,TGTGCCTGGAGTCCCGGGGGGGCAAATGAGCAGTTCTTC
TRBV9,once,TRBD1,TRBJ2-7,CASSIGTGVTYEQYF,TGTGCCAGCAGCATAGGGACAGGGGTGACCTACGAGCAGTACTTC
TRBV9,.,.,TRBJ2-5,CASSQGSGDTTETQYF,TGTGCCAGCAGCCAGGGGTCAGGGGATACGACAGAGACCCAGTACTTC
TRBV4-1,.,.,TRBJ2-2,CASSQADTNTGELFF,TGCGCCAGCAGCCAAGCGGACACGAACACCGGGGAGCTGTTTTTT
TRBV10-1,.,TRBD2,TRBJ2-1,CASSERTSGYNEQFF,TGCGCCAGCAGTGAACGGACTAGTGGCTACAATGAGCAGTTCTTC
TRBV4-2,.,TRBD1,TRBJ2-6,CASSRKPGQWSSGANVLTF,TGTGCCAGCAGCCGCAAACCGGGACAGTGGAGCTCTGGGGCCAACGTCCTGACTTTC
TRBV5-1,.,.,TRBJ1-2,CASSQGTEIFQNGYTF,TGCGCCAGCAGCCAGGGTACAGAAATTTTTCAGAATGGCTACACCTTC
TRBV29-1,.,.,TRBJ1-1,CSVRPAGGAFEAFF,TGCAGCGTCCGTCCGGCGGGGGGCGCGTTTGAAGCTTTCTTT
TRBV28,.,.,TRBJ2-2,CASSLRTAYTGELFF,TGTGCCAGCAGTCTGAGGACAGCCTACACCGGGGAGCTGTTTTTT
TRBV10-3,.,.,TRBJ2-1,CAVGGQNEQFF,TGTGCCGTGGGAGGTCAAAATGAGCAGTTCTTC
TRBV27,once,TRBD1,TRBJ2-7,CASSLAGQAVWEQYF,TGTGCCAGCAGTTTGGCGGGACAGGCGGTTTGGGAGCAGTACTTC